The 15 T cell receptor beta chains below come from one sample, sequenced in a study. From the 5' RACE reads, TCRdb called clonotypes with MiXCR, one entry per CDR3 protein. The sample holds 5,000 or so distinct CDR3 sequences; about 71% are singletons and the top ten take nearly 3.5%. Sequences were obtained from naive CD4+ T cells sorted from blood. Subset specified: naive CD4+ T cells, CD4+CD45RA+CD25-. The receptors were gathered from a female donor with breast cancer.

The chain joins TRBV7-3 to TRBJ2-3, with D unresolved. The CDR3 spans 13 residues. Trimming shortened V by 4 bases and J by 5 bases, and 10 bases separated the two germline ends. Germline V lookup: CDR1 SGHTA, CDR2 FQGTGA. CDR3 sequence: CASSSAAIDTQYF. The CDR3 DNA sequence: TGTGCCAGCAGCTCCGCCGCCATAGATACGCAGTATTTT.

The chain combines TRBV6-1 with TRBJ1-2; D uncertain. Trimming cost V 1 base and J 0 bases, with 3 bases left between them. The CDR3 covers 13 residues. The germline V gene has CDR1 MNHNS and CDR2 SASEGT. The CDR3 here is CASSEEPNYGYTF. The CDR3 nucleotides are TGTGCCAGCAGTGAAGAACCTAACTATGGCTACACCTTC.

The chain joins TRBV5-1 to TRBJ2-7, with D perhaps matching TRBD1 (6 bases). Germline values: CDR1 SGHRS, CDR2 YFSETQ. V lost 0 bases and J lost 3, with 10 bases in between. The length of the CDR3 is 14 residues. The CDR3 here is CASSLETGYYEQYF. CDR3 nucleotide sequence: TGCGCCAGCAGCTTGGAGACAGGTTACTACGAGCAGTACTTC.

CDR3 in amino acids: CASSWGMGAADGYTF. The CDR3 DNA is TGTGCCAGCAGCTGGGGCATGGGTGCTGCGGATGGCTACACCTTC. The chain links TRBV5-6 to TRBJ1-2, with D possibly being TRBD1 (5 bases). The V end was cut by 3 bases, the J end by 6 bases, with 18 bases between. Germline V CDR1 and CDR2: SGHDT, YYEEEE. This CDR3 has 15 residues.

The CDR3 region has the DNA TGTGCCAGCAGCTTTGGAGGGAACACTGAAGCTTTCTTT. This codes for CASSFGGNTEAFF. This chain joins TRBV11-2 and TRBJ1-1; D remains ambiguous. Per the germline V gene, CDR1 is SGHAT and CDR2 is FQNNGV. Between the trimmed V and J ends, which lost 3 bases and 1 base, there was a span of 6 bases. This CDR3 has 13 amino acids.

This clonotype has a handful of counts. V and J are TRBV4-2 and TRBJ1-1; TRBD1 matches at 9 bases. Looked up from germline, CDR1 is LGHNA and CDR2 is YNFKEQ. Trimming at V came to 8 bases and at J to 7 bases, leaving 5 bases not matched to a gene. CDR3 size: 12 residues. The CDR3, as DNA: TGTGCCAGCGGGGACAGGGACCATGAAGCTTTCTTT. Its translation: CASGDRDHEAFF.

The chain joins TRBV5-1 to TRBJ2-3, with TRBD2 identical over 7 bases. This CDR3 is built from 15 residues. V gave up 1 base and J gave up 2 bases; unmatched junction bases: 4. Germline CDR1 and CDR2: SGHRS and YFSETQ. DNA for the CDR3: TGCGCCAGCAGCTTGAGTCTAGCGGACACAGATACGCAGTATTTT. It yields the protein CASSLSLADTDTQYF.

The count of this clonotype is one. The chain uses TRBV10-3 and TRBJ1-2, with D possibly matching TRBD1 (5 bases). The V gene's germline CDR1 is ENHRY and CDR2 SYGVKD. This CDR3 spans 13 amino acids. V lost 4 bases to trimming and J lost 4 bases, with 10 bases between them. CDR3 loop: CAISVRDLYGYTF. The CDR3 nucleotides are TGTGCCATCAGTGTGAGGGACCTCTATGGCTACACCTTC.

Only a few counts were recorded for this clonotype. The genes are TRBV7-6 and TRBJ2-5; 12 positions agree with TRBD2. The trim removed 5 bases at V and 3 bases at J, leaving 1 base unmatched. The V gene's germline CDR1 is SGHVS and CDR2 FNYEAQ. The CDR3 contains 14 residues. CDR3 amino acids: CASSRLAGEETQYF. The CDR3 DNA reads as TGTGCCAGCAGCCGACTAGCGGGGGAAGAGACCCAGTACTTC.

In DNA, the CDR3 is TGTGCCAGCAGTTTAAATCAGGGTACAGATACGCAGTATTTT. Amino acids: CASSLNQGTDTQYF. The gene calls are TRBV12-3 or TRBV12-4 and TRBJ2-3, with D possibly being TRBD1 (5 bases). V was clipped by 2 bases and J by 3 bases, with 9 bases between them. The CDR3 is made up of 14 amino acids.

CDR3 in DNA: TGTGCCAGCAGTCCGCAGACTAGCGGGAAGACCTACAATGAGCAGTTCTTC. Protein: CASSPQTSGKTYNEQFF. The rearrangement links TRBV27 to TRBJ2-1, with 11 nucleotides matching TRBD2. V lost 5 bases and J lost 2; bases outside the gene matches: 8. There are 17 residues in the CDR3. Germline lookup yields CDR1 MNHEY and CDR2 SMNVEV (reference sequence).

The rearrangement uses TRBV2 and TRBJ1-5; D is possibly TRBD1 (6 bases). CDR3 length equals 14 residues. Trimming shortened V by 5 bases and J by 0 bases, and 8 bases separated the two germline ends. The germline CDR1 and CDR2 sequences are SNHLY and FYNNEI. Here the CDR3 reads CASSPQGSNQPQHF. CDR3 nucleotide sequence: TGTGCCAGCAGTCCACAGGGTAGCAATCAGCCCCAGCATTTT.

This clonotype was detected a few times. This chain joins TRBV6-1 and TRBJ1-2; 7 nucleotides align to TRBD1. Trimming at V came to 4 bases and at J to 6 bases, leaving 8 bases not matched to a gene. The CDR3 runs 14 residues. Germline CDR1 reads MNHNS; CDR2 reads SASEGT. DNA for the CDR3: TGTGCCAGCAGTGTCACAGGGGTGGTTAATGGCTACACCTTC. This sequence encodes CASSVTGVVNGYTF.

In nucleotides, the CDR3 is TGCAGTGCTAGGGATGAACAGAGAAGCACAGATACGCAGTATTTT. Translating gives CSARDEQRSTDTQYF. The chain employs TRBV20-1 and TRBJ2-3; D ambiguous. The CDR3 sequence is 15 residues long. The germline gives CDR1 DFQATT, CDR2 SNEGSKA (reference sequence). V lost 3 bases, J lost 0 bases, and 13 bases lay in between.

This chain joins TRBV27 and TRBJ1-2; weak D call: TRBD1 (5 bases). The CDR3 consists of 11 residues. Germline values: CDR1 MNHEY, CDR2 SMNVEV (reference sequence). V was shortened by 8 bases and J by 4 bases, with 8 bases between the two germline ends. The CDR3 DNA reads TGTGCCAGCGGGACGACCTATGGCTACACCTTC. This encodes CASGTTYGYTF.